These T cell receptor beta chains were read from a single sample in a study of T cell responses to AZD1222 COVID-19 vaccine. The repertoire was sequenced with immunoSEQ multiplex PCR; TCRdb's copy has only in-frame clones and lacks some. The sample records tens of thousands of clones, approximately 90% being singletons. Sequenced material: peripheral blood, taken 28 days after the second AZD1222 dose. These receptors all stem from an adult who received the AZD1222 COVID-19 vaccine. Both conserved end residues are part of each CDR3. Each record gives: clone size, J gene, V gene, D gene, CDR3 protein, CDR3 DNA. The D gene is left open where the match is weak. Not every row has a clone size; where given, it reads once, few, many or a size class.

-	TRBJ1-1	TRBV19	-	CASSPSGRTEAFF	TGTGCCAGTAGTCCATCCGGGCGGACTGAAGCTTTCTTT
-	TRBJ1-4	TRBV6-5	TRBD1	CASSPDRGGEKLFF	TGTGCCAGCAGCCCCGACAGGGGCGGTGAAAAACTGTTTTTT
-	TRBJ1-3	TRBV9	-	CASSPSGGGNSGNTIYF	TGTGCCAGCAGCCCCTCCGGGGGGGGCAATTCTGGAAACACCATATATTTT
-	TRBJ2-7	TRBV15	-	CATSRAGSQAAEQYF	TGTGCCACCAGCAGAGCCGGATCACAGGCTGCCGAGCAGTACTTC
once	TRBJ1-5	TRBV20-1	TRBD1	CSASQGEHNQPQHF	TGCAGTGCTAGTCAGGGGGAACACAATCAGCCCCAGCATTTT
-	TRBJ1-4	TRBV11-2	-	CASSNPHPGPEGEKLFF	TGTGCCAGCAGCAACCCTCATCCGGGTCCGGAGGGTGAAAAACTGTTTTTT
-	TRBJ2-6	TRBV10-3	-	CATREGDPPGANILTF	TGTGCAACTCGAGAGGGAGATCCCCCTGGGGCCAACATCCTGACTTTC
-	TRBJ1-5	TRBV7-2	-	CASSLVGSRPPQHF	TGTGCCAGCAGCTTAGTCGGGTCGAGGCCTCCCCAGCATTTT
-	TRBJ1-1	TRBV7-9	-	CASSPLGARDTEAFF	TGTGCCAGCAGCCCCTTGGGGGCTAGGGACACTGAAGCTTTCTTT
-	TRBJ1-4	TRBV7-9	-	CASSPNNEKLFF	TGTGCCAGCAGCCCCAATAATGAAAAACTGTTTTTT
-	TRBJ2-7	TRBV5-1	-	CASSPRTDYEQYF	TGCGCCAGCAGCCCTAGGACAGACTACGAGCAGTACTTC
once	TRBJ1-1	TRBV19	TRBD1	CASSIQGDTEAFF	TGTGCCAGTAGCATACAGGGGGACACTGAAGCTTTCTTT
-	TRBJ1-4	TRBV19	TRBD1	CASSIMDRAYEKLFF	TGTGCCAGTAGTATAATGGACAGGGCTTATGAAAAACTGTTTTTT
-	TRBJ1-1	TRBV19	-	CASSIPGTGPGGAFF	TGTGCCAGTAGTATTCCGGGGACGGGCCCGGGTGGGGCTTTCTTT
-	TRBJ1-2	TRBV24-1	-	CATSDRTALYGYTF	TGTGCCACCAGTGATAGGACAGCCCTCTATGGCTACACCTTC
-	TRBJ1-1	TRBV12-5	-	CASGPDGGFTEAFF	TGTGCTAGTGGTCCCGATGGGGGGTTCACTGAAGCTTTCTTT
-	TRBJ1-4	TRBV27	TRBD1	CASSSTGRGTNEKLFF	TGTGCCAGCAGTTCGACAGGGAGGGGAACTAATGAAAAACTGTTTTTT
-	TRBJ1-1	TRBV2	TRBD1	CASRTDRGQTEAFF	TGTGCCAGCAGGACCGACAGGGGGCAAACTGAAGCTTTCTTT
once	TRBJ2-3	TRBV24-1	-	CATSDFRDTDTQYF	TGTGCCACCAGTGATTTTAGGGATACAGATACGCAGTATTTT
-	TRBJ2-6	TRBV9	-	CASSSAGANVLTF	TGTGCCAGCTCCAGTGCGGGGGCCAACGTCCTGACTTTC
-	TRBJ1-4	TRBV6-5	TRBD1	CASRSGGSGNEKLFF	TGTGCCAGCAGGTCAGGGGGCTCGGGTAATGAAAAACTGTTTTTT
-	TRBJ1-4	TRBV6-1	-	CASSESPGLNEKLFF	TGTGCCAGCAGTGAATCCCCAGGACTAAATGAAAAACTGTTTTTT
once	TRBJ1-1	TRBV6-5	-	CASSTFYAEAFF	TGTGCCAGCAGTACCTTCTACGCTGAAGCTTTCTTT
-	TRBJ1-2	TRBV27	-	CASSFRDASTDGYTF	TGTGCCAGCAGTTTTCGGGACGCATCGACCGATGGCTACACCTTC
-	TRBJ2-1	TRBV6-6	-	CASSYFGQYNEQFF	TGTGCCAGCAGTTACTTCGGCCAGTACAATGAGCAGTTCTTC
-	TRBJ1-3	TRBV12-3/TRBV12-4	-	CASSLGAGNTIYF	TGTGCCAGCAGTTTGGGGGCTGGAAACACCATATATTTT
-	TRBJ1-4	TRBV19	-	CASSIGGTTNEKLFF	TGTGCCAGTAGTATTGGTGGGACAACTAATGAAAAACTGTTTTTT
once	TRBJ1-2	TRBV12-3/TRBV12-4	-	CASSFDVGGYTF	TGTGCCAGCAGTTTCGACGTAGGCGGCTACACCTTC
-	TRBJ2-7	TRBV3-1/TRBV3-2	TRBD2	CASSQVPGGPYEQYF	TGTGCCAGCAGCCAAGTGCCGGGGGGGCCCTACGAGCAGTACTTC
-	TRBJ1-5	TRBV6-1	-	CASSEGRRISNQPQHF	TGTGCCAGCAGTGAAGGCAGACGTATAAGCAATCAGCCCCAGCATTTT
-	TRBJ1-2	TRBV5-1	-	CASSALHPNYGYTF	TGCGCCAGCAGCGCCCTACATCCTAACTATGGCTACACCTTC
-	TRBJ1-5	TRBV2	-	CASSEARTASQFNQPQHF	TGTGCCAGCAGTGAAGCGCGGACAGCCTCCCAATTCAATCAGCCCCAGCATTTT
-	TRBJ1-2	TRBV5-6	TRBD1	CASSVRQGIGYGYTF	TGTGCCAGCAGCGTCAGACAGGGGATCGGGTATGGCTACACCTTC
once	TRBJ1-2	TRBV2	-	CATRQNAGYGYTF	TGTGCCACAAGACAAAATGCGGGGTATGGCTACACCTTC
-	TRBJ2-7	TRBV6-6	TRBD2	CASSRGGPNYEQYF	TGTGCCAGCAGTCGCGGGGGTCCGAACTACGAGCAGTACTTC
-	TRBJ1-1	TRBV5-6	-	CASSLAANEFGEAFF	TGTGCCAGCAGCTTGGCCGCTAATGAGTTTGGTGAAGCTTTCTTT
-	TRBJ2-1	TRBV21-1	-	CASSKRPAGPYNEQFF	TGTGCCAGCAGCAAAAGGCCAGCGGGGCCTTACAATGAGCAGTTCTTC
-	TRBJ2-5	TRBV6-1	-	CASSVTAVRGVQETQYF	TGTGCCAGCAGTGTGACGGCGGTTAGGGGGGTACAAGAGACCCAGTACTTC
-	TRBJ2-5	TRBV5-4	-	CASSPSVQETQYF	TGTGCCAGCAGCCCGTCTGTGCAAGAGACCCAGTACTTC
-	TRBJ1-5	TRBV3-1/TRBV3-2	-	CASSQGSRVVQPQHF	TGTGCCAGCAGCCAAGGGTCCAGGGTTGTACAACCCCAGCATTTT
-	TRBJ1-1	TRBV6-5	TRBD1	CASRMNRGTEAFF	TGTGCCAGCAGGATGAACAGGGGAACTGAAGCTTTCTTT
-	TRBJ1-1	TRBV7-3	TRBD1	CASSLMGLDRVNTEAFF	TGTGCCAGCAGCTTAATGGGCTTGGACAGGGTTAACACTGAAGCTTTCTTT
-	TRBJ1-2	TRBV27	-	CASSLSWGDGYTF	TGTGCCAGCAGTTTATCGTGGGGGGATGGCTACACCTTC
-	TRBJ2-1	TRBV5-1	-	CASSSLGNEQFF	TGCGCCAGCAGCTCCCTCGGGAATGAGCAGTTCTTC
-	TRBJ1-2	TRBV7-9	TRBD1	CASSLLLGTGESSFGYTF	TGTGCCAGCAGCTTATTACTCGGGACAGGGGAGTCTAGTTTTGGCTACACCTTC
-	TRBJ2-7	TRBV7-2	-	CASSFGAGYEQYF	TGTGCCAGCAGCTTTGGGGCGGGGTACGAGCAGTACTTC
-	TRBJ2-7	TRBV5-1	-	CASSSLGDYEQYF	TGCGCCAGCAGCTCCCTAGGGGACTACGAGCAGTACTTC
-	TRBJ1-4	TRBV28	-	CGAGGFDEKLFF	TGTGGAGCCGGGGGGTTTGATGAAAAACTGTTTTTT
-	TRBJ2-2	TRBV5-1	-	CASRVEANTGELFF	TGCGCCAGCAGGGTAGAGGCGAACACCGGGGAGCTGTTTTTT
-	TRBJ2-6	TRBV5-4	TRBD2	CASSWGRGSGANVLTF	TGTGCCAGCAGCTGGGGGAGGGGCTCTGGGGCCAACGTCCTGACTTTC
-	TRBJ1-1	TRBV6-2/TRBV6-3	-	CASSYGTRGENTEAFF	TGTGCCAGCAGTTACGGGACAAGGGGGGAGAACACTGAAGCTTTCTTT
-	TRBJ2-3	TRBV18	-	CASSPPRGSAATDTQYF	TGTGCCAGCTCACCACCCCGCGGGTCAGCCGCCACAGATACGCAGTATTTT
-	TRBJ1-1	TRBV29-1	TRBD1	CSVGGQGRVVTEAFF	TGCAGCGTTGGGGGACAGGGAAGGGTGGTTACTGAAGCTTTCTTT
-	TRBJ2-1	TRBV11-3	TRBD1	CASNLRDRDHNEQFF	TGTGCCAGCAATCTCCGGGACAGGGACCACAATGAGCAGTTCTTC